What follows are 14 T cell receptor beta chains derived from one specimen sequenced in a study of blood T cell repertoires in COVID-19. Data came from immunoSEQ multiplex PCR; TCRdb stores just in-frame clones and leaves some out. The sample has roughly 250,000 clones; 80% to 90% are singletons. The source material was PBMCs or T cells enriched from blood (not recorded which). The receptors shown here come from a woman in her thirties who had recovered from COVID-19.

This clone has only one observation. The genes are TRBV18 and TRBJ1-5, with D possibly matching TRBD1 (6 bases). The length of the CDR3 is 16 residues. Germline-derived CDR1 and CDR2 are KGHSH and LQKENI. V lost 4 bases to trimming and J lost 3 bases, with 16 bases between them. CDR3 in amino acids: CASSQGERGPNQPQHF. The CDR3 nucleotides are TGTGCCAGCTCACAGGGGGAACGGGGACCCAATCAGCCCCAGCATTTT.

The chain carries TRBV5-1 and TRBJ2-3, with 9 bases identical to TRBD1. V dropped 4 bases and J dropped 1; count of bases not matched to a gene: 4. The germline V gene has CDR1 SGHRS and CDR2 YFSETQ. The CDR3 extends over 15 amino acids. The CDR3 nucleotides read TGCGCCAGCAGCAGGGACAGGGCGGGCACAGATACGCAGTATTTT. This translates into CASSRDRAGTDTQYF.

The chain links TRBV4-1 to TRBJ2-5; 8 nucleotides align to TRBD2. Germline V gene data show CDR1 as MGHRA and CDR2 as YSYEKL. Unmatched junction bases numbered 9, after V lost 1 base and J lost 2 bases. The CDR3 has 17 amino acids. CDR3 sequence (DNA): TGCGCCAGCAGCCAAGGGCAGAGGCGGGGGGCGCAAGAGACCCAGTACTTC. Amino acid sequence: CASSQGQRRGAQETQYF.

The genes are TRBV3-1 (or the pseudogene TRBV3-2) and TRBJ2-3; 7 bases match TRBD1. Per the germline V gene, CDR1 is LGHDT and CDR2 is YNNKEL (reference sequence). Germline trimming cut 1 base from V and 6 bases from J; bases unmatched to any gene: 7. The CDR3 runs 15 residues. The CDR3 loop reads CASSQGGQFADTQYF. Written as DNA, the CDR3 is TGTGCCAGCAGCCAAGGGGGACAGTTTGCGGATACGCAGTATTTT.

The CDR3 DNA reads as TGTGCCAGCAGCCGTAGACTAGCGGGAGGGCGTACGCAGTATTTT. It specifies CASSRRLAGGRTQYF. The V gene is TRBV3-1 (or the pseudogene TRBV3-2), the J gene TRBJ2-3, with 14 bases matching TRBD2. V gave up 4 bases and J gave up 8 bases; unmatched junction bases: 5. The CDR3 contains 15 residues. Per germline, CDR1 LGHDT and CDR2 YNNKEL (reference sequence).

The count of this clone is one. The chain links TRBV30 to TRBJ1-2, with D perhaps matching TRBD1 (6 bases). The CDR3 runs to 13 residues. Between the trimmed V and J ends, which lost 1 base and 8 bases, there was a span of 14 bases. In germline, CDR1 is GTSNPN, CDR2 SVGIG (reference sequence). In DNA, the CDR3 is TGTGCCTGGAGTGCGTGGGACAAATCGGGCTACACCTTC. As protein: CAWSAWDKSGYTF.

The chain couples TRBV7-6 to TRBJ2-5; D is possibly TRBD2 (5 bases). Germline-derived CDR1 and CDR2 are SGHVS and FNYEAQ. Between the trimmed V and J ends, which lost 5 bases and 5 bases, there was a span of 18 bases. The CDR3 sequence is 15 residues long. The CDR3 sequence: CASSRGPGVRETQYF. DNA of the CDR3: TGTGCCAGCAGCCGGGGTCCCGGGGTTCGGGAGACCCAGTACTTC.

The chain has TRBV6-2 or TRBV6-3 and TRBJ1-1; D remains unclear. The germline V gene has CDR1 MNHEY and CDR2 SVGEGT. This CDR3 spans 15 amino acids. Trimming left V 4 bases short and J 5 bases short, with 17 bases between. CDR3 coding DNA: TGTGCCAGCAGTTCCCGAGCGGGCTTGGGGACTGAAGCTTTCTTT. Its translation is CASSSRAGLGTEAFF.

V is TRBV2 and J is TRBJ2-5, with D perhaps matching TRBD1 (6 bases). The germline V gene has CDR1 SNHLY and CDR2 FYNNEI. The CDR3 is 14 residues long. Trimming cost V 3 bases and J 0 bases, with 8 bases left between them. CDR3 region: CASSETGNQETQYF. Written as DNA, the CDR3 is TGTGCCAGCAGTGAGACAGGAAACCAAGAGACCCAGTACTTC.

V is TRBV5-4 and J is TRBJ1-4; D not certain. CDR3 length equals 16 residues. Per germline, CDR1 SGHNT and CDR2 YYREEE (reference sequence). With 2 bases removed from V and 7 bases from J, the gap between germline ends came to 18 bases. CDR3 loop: CASSFRAGSSGEKLFF. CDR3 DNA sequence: TGTGCCAGCAGCTTTCGAGCCGGTTCCTCGGGTGAAAAACTGTTTTTT. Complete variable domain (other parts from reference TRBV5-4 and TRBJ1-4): ETGVTQSPTHLIKTRGQQVTLRCSSQSGHNTVSWYQQALGQGPQFIFQYYREEENGRGNFPPRFSGLQFPNYSSELNVNALELDDSALYLCASSFRAGSSGEKLFFGSGTQLSVL.

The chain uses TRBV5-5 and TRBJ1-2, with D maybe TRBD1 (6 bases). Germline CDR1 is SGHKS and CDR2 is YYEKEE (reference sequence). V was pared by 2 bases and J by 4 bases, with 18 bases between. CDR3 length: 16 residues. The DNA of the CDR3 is TGTGCCAGCAGCTTTCGCCCGGAGGACAGAGTCTATGGCTACACCTTC. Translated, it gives CASSFRPEDRVYGYTF.

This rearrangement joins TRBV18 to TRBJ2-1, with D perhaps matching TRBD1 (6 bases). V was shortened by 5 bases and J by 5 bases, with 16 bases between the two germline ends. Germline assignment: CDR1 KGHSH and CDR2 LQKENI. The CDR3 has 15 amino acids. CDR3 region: CASSSGTRGNNEQFF. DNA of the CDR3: TGTGCCAGCTCATCCGGGACACGAGGGAACAATGAGCAGTTCTTC.

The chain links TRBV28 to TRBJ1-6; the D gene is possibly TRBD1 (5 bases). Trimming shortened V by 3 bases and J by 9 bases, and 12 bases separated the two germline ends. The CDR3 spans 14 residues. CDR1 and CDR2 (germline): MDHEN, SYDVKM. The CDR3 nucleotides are TGTGCCAGCAGTTTGGCAGGGCAGGGTTCACCCCTCCACTTT. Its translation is CASSLAGQGSPLHF.

The DNA of the CDR3 is TGTGCCAGCAGCTTAACCGCTGGGACAGCTTACAATGAGCAGTTCTTC. It codes for CASSLTAGTAYNEQFF. The chain joins TRBV7-2 to TRBJ2-1, with 7 bases identical to TRBD1. The CDR3 covers 16 residues. CDR1 is SGHTA, CDR2 FQGNSA, per germline. The V segment lost 2 bases and the J segment 4 bases; nucleotides outside the gene matches: 8.